What follows is one T cell receptor (beta chain) and its context. Its antigen is currently unknown. This specimen belongs to a study of cytomegalovirus exposure and HLA in healthy donors. Study observations and caveats: Immune exposure data for these donors was limited to CMV serostatus.

The CDR3 contains 15 residues. The V gene end was trimmed by 5 bases and the J gene end by 0 bases; junction bases not matched to a gene: 6. Germline V CDR1 and CDR2: SEHNR, FQNEAQ (reference sequence). Use of 60 Vbeta and 13 Jbeta primers characterized the PCR. Authors' analysis steps: The count from a later analysis was tens of millions of unique TCR beta chains, some 10 million of them shared. Here immunoSEQ multiplex PCR was the method, and the copy in TCRdb shows in-frame clones only, minus some. That table supplies the V and J calls and clone size; D and trimming were determined from the DNA. The sample carries tens of thousands of clones, 55% to 80% recorded once.

This chain uses TRBV7-9 with TRBJ1-1; the match to TRBD1 covers 7 bases. This TCR derives from a man aged 40-49 years in good health and CMV-seropositive. Input material: PBMCs. CDR3 nucleotides: TGTGCCAGCAGCCGACAGGGCGGGCTGAACACTGAAGCTTTCTTT. Translating it yields CASSRQGGLNTEAFF.